This passage covers 26 T cell receptor beta chains from one sample sequenced in a study of cytomegalovirus exposure and HLA in healthy donors. Amplification used 60 Vbeta primers and 13 Jbeta primers. The assay was immunoSEQ multiplex PCR, and TCRdb's table has in-frame clones only and misses some. Altogether 95,000 to 150,000 clones are present, 75% to 90% being singletons, with the ten largest covering more than 2%. The sequencing input was PBMCs. These receptors were obtained from a man aged 25 to 45 in good health and CMV-seronegative.

The rearrangement links TRBV5-1 to TRBJ2-7, with D perhaps matching TRBD2 (5 bases). This CDR3 is 16 amino acids long. Germline CDR1 reads SGHRS; CDR2 reads YFSETQ. The V end was cut by 3 bases, the J end by 2 bases, with 18 bases between. The CDR3 DNA is TGCGCCAGCAGCTCGGGGAGCAGCGGCGCCCCCTACGAGCAGTACTTC. Its protein product is CASSSGSSGAPYEQYF. The full variable domain, its missing parts supplied by reference TRBV5-1 and TRBJ2-7, is KAGVTQTPRYLIKTRGQQVTLSCSPISGHRSVSWYQQTPGQGLQFLFEYFSETQRNKGNFPGRFSGRQFSNSRSEMNVSTLELGDSALYLCASSSGSSGAPYEQYFGPGTRLTVT.

The chain combines TRBV5-6 with TRBJ2-1, with 7 bases identical to TRBD2. V dropped 4 bases and J dropped 1; count of bases not matched to a gene: 8. Germline-derived CDR1 and CDR2 are SGHDT and YYEEEE. The CDR3 totals 16 residues. CDR3 sequence (DNA): TGTGCCAGCAGCCCGACTGGGGGAGGGTCCTACAATGAGCAGTTCTTC. Protein product: CASSPTGGGSYNEQFF.

The table lists this clone with a few counts. The V call is TRBV7-2, the J call TRBJ1-2, with 7 bases that match TRBD1. J lost 4 bases, V lost 1 base, and 6 bases had no gene match. CDR1 and CDR2 (germline): SGHTA, FQGNSA. The CDR3 loop spans 15 amino acids. CDR3 sequence (DNA): TGTGCCAGCAGCTTAGGACCGGACAGGTCCTATGGCTACACCTTC. It specifies CASSLGPDRSYGYTF.

The V gene is TRBV28, the J gene TRBJ1-5, with D possibly TRBD1 on 5 matching bases. V was trimmed by 7 bases and J by 7 bases, leaving 17 bases between them. This CDR3 contains 14 residues. CDR1 is MDHEN and CDR2 is SYDVKM in the germline V gene. In DNA form, the CDR3 reads TGTGCCAGCACCCTTGGGGGGGAGGTGCAGCCCCAGCATTTT. Protein sequence: CASTLGGEVQPQHF.

The rearrangement uses TRBV6-6 and TRBJ1-2; D unresolved. Germline-derived CDR1 and CDR2 are MNHNY and SVGAGI (reference sequence). The CDR3 sequence is 15 residues long. Trimming removed 2 bases from V and 8 bases from J, with 18 bases in between. The CDR3 DNA reads as TGTGCCAGCAGTTACAATCCTGGCGCGGCGGAGGGCTACACCTTC. Amino acids: CASSYNPGAAEGYTF.

The V gene is TRBV10-3, the J gene TRBJ2-7; 10 nucleotides agree with TRBD1. CDR3 length equals 16 residues. Germline trimming cut 3 bases from V and 4 bases from J; bases unmatched to any gene: 9. The germline CDR1 and CDR2 sequences are ENHRY and SYGVKD. The CDR3 is CAISDTDRGEKYEQYF. CDR3 bases: TGTGCCATCAGTGATACGGACAGGGGGGAGAAGTACGAGCAGTACTTC.

The chain employs TRBV28 and TRBJ1-6; no clear D. The CDR3 has 12 residues. Trimming cost V 6 bases and J 11 bases, with 11 bases left between them. Germline CDR1 MDHEN, CDR2 SYDVKM. The CDR3 sequence is CASSQSSAPLHF. DNA for the CDR3: TGTGCCAGCAGCCAGAGTAGCGCACCCCTCCACTTT.

The chain uses TRBV21-1 and TRBJ2-7; the table assigns TRBD1, which was not confirmed against the DNA. TRBV21-1 is labeled a pseudogene. This CDR3 has 18 residues. CDR3 nucleotides: TGTGCCAGCACCCATAGGGGGCCGGGACAGGGGAACACCTACGAGCAGTACTTC. This sequence encodes CASTHRGPGQGNTYEQYF.

The chain combines TRBV11-2 with TRBJ2-1; 10 bases are a match to TRBD1. V shed 4 bases and J 2 bases; nucleotides not matched to a gene: 5. This CDR3 has 16 residues. The germline V gene has CDR1 SGHAT and CDR2 FQNNGV. CDR3 sequence (DNA): TGTGCCAGCAGCTCGACAGGGGGCCTCCCCTACAATGAGCAGTTCTTC. The encoded protein is CASSSTGGLPYNEQFF.

In its sample, this clone was seen a few times. The chain uses TRBV7-8 and TRBJ1-5; 7 nucleotides line up with TRBD1. This CDR3 has 19 amino acids. Trimming cost V 2 bases and J 6 bases; bases outside gene matches: 19. CDR1 and CDR2 from the germline V gene are SGHVS and FQNEAQ. Here the CDR3 DNA reads TGTGCCAGCAGCTTAAGCCTGGAACAACAGGGGCGGCGGAGTCAGCCCCAGCATTTT. It is translated as CASSLSLEQQGRRSQPQHF.

The V gene is TRBV9, the J gene TRBJ1-1; D call uncertain. Trimming took off 3 bases at V and 0 bases at J, with 6 bases between the two ends. Germline V lookup: CDR1 SGDLS, CDR2 YYNGEE. The CDR3 length is 13 residues. CDR3 sequence: CASSDGVNTEAFF. The CDR3, as DNA: TGTGCCAGCAGCGACGGGGTGAACACTGAAGCTTTCTTT.

This clone turned up a few times. The CDR3 DNA reads TGTGCCAGCAGTACAGGCGCCCCGGATTGCCAGCATTTT. Its protein product is CASSTGAPDCQHF. V gene TRBV28 combines with J gene TRBJ1-5; a weak D match, TRBD1 (5 bases). This CDR3 comprises 13 residues. Trimming took 5 bases from V and 12 from J, leaving 17 bases between them. CDR1 and CDR2 from the germline V gene are MDHEN and SYDVKM.

Details on this clone: Relative to the germline gene, one junction end is altered; a read error may explain this. V gene TRBV6-4 combines with J gene TRBJ2-6, with TRBD1 as a possible D gene (5 bases). Per germline, CDR1 MRHNA and CDR2 SNTAGT. The CDR3 loop spans 15 amino acids. The CDR3 DNA is TGTGCCAGCAGTGACTGGGGCTCTGGGGCCAACGGCCTGACTTTC. Translating gives CASSDWGSGANGLTF.

V and J are TRBV19 and TRBJ1-5, with D perhaps matching TRBD1 (6 bases). The V and J ends lost 9 bases and 6 bases respectively, with 27 bases between them. The CDR3 covers 17 residues. Germline V gene lookup returns CDR1 LNHDA and CDR2 SQIVND (reference sequence). The CDR3 is CARDTPTGQKRSQPQHF. The CDR3, as DNA: TGTGCCAGAGATACCCCAACAGGGCAGAAGAGGAGTCAGCCCCAGCATTTT.

CDR3 residues: CASSEEIPEGDTQYF. CDR3 sequence (DNA): TGTGCCAGCAGTGAAGAGATCCCGGAGGGAGATACGCAGTATTTT. The chain joins TRBV6-1 to TRBJ2-3, with a possible D match to TRBD2 (6 bases). V lost 1 base to trimming and J lost 5 bases, with 13 bases between them. Germline V lookup: CDR1 MNHNS, CDR2 SASEGT. CDR3 size: 15 residues.

The CDR3 protein is CASSLDRGHQPQHF. For the CDR3, the DNA is TGTGCCAGTAGTCTGGACAGGGGGCATCAGCCCCAGCATTTT. The chain combines TRBV19 with TRBJ1-5, with 11 bases lining up with TRBD1. CDR1 and CDR2 (germline): LNHDA, SQIVND (reference sequence). The CDR3 has 14 amino acids. Germline trimming cut 5 bases from V and 5 bases from J; bases unmatched to any gene: 2.

CDR3 protein: CASSSGLSARTNEKLFF. In DNA, the CDR3 is TGCGCCAGCAGCTCGGGACTATCGGCGAGAACTAATGAAAAACTGTTTTTT. The V call is TRBV5-1, the J call TRBJ1-4, with D possibly being TRBD1 (5 bases). The germline V gene encodes CDR1 SGHRS and CDR2 YFSETQ. The CDR3 spans 17 residues. Trimming pared 3 bases from V and 1 base from J, leaving 16 bases between.

The chain combines TRBV5-1 with TRBJ1-6; 7 positions agree with TRBD1. Germline CDR1 is SGHRS and CDR2 is YFSETQ. The CDR3 loop spans 16 amino acids. Germline trimming cut 0 bases from V and 1 base from J; bases unmatched to any gene: 1. The chain's CDR3 is CASSLDRGSYNSPLHF. DNA for the CDR3: TGCGCCAGCAGCTTGGACAGGGGTTCCTATAATTCACCCCTCCACTTT. Full variable domain (missing parts from reference TRBV5-1 and TRBJ1-6): KAGVTQTPRYLIKTRGQQVTLSCSPISGHRSVSWYQQTPGQGLQFLFEYFSETQRNKGNFPGRFSGRQFSNSRSEMNVSTLELGDSALYLCASSLDRGSYNSPLHFGNGTRLTVT.

In the case of this clone: Germline and junction disagree at one end, which may indicate a read error. V usage is TRBV2 and J usage is TRBJ2-6; D is possibly TRBD1 (5 bases). Germline loops: CDR1 SNHLY, CDR2 FYNNEI. This CDR3 has 14 residues. Written as DNA, the CDR3 is TGTGCCAGCGAGGAGTTCTCTGGGGCCAACGGCCTGACTTTC. Protein sequence: CASEEFSGANGLTF. The whole variable domain, filled in from reference TRBV2 and TRBJ2-6, reads EPEVTQTPSHQVTQMGQEVILRCVPISNHLYFYWYRQILGQKVEFLVSFYNNEISEKSEIFDDQFSVERPDGSNFTLKIRSTKLEDSAMYFCASEEFSGANGLTFGAGSRLTVL.

The V gene is TRBV5-1, the J gene TRBJ2-5; D perhaps matches TRBD1 (5 bases). This CDR3 spans 15 amino acids. Germline V lookup: CDR1 SGHRS, CDR2 YFSETQ. The ends were cut back, 0 bases at V and 2 bases at J, with 11 bases in the middle. In DNA, the CDR3 is TGCGCCAGCAGCTTGGGGGGCTGGGGACAAGAGACCCAGTACTTC. It codes for CASSLGGWGQETQYF.

The V and J genes are TRBV6-6 and TRBJ1-4; possible D gene TRBD1, 5 bases. V was clipped by 9 bases and J by 4 bases, with 9 bases between them. The CDR3 loop spans 12 amino acids. CDR1 is MNHNY, CDR2 SVGAGI, per germline (reference sequence). CDR3 DNA sequence: TGTGCCAGTGGGGGGATTAATGAAAAACTGTTTTTT. Translating it yields CASGGINEKLFF.

DNA of the CDR3: TGTGCCAGCAGCACCGGGACAGGGTCAGTCTACGAGCAGTACTTC. Protein product: CASSTGTGSVYEQYF. The genes are TRBV28 and TRBJ2-7, with 9 bases lining up with TRBD1. J was trimmed by 3 bases and V by 6 bases; bases with no gene match: 9. CDR1 is MDHEN, CDR2 SYDVKM, per germline. This CDR3 is built from 15 residues.

This clone has more than one count but fewer than ten. The gene calls are TRBV6-5 and TRBJ2-7; TRBD2 is a possible D gene (6 bases). Germline values: CDR1 MNHEY, CDR2 SVGAGI. V lost 0 bases and J lost 6, with 9 bases in between. This CDR3 region has 13 residues. As DNA, the CDR3 is TGTGCCAGCAGTTACTCCTCCGGGAGCGAGCAGTACTTC. It yields the protein CASSYSSGSEQYF.

The chain couples TRBV7-9 to TRBJ1-6; 10 bases match TRBD1. V was clipped by 4 bases and J by 13 bases; unmatched bases: 10. CDR3 length: 15 residues. Germline V gives CDR1 SEHNR, CDR2 FQNEAQ (reference sequence). CDR3 nucleotide sequence: TGTGCCAGCAGCTCGAGCGATGGGACAGGGGTCCCCCTCCACTTT. Translation gives CASSSSDGTGVPLHF.

In the case of this clone: A junction boundary mismatches the germline segment, possibly from a read error. The same CDR3 also results from other DNA sequences found in this sample. The rearrangement uses TRBV7-8 and TRBJ2-5; a possible D gene is TRBD2 (5 bases). The CDR3 spans 14 residues. Germline CDR1 and CDR2: SGHVS and FQNEAQ. Here the CDR3 reads CASSLKRLVETQYF. CDR3 nucleotide sequence: TGTGCTAGCAGCTTAAAGCGGTTGGTAGAGACCCAGTACTTC.

The chain has TRBV2 and TRBJ1-5; 7 nucleotides agree with TRBD1. This CDR3 is 16 amino acids long. The V gene's germline CDR1 is SNHLY and CDR2 FYNNEI. J was trimmed by 2 bases and V by 0 bases; bases with no gene match: 4. This CDR3 is CASSEATGRGNQPQHF. The DNA of the CDR3 is TGTGCCAGCAGTGAAGCGACAGGGAGAGGCAATCAGCCCCAGCATTTT.